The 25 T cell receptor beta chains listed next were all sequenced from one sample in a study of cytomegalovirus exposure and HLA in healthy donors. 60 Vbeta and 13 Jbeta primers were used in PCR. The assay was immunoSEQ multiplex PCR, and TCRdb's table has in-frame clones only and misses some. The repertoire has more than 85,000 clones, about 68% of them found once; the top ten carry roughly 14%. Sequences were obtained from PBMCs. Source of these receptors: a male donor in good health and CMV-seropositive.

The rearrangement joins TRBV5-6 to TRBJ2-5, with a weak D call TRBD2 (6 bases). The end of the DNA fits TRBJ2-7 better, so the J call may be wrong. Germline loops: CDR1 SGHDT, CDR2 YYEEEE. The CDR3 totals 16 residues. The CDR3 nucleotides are TGTGCCAGCAGCTTGGAGGGACTCCTGGGATACTACGAGCAGTACTTC. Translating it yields CASSLEGLLGYYEQYF.

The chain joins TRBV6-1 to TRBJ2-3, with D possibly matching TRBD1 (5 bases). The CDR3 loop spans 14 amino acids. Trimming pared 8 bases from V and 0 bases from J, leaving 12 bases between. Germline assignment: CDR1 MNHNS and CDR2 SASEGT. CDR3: CASRQSTSTDTQYF. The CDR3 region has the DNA TGTGCCAGCCGACAGAGCACTAGCACAGATACGCAGTATTTT.

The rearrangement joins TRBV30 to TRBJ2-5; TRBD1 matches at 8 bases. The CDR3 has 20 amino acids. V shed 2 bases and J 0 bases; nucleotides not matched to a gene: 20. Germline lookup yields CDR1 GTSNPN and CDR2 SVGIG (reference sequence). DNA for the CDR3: TGTGCCTGGAGTCTATTTCAGGGGGCCTTCTTTGGTGGGGACCAAGAGACCCAGTACTTC. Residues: CAWSLFQGAFFGGDQETQYF.

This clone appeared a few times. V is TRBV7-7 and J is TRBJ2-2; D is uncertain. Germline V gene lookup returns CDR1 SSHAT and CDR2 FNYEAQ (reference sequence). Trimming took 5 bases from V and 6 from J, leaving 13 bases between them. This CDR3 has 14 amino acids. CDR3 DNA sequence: TGTGCCAGCAGCCCGGTCCTTTCATCCGGGGAGCTGTTTTTT. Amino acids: CASSPVLSSGELFF.

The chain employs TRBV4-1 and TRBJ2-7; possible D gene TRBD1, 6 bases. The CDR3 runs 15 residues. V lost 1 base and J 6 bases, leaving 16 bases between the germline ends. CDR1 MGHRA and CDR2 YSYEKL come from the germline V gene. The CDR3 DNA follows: TGCGCCAGCAGCCAAGGGGGCGGCAGGGGCTCCGAGCAGTACTTC. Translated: CASSQGGGRGSEQYF.

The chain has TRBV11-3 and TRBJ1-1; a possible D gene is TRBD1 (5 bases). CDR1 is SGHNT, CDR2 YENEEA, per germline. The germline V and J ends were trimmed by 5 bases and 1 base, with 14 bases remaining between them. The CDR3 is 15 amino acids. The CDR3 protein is CASSILRVPNTEAFF. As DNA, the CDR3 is TGTGCCAGCAGCATACTCAGGGTTCCGAACACTGAAGCTTTCTTT.

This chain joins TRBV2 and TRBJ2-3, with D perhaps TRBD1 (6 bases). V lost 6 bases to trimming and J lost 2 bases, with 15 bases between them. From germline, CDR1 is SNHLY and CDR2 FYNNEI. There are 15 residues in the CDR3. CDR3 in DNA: TGTGCCAGCAGGGGGACAAAAGGCCCCACAGATACGCAGTATTTT. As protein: CASRGTKGPTDTQYF.

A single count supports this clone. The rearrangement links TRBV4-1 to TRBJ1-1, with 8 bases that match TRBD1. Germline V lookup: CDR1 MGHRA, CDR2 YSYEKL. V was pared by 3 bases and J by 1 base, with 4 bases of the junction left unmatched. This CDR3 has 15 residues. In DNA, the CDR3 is TGCGCCAGCAGCCATACAGGGGGAGGGAACACTGAAGCTTTCTTT. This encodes CASSHTGGGNTEAFF.

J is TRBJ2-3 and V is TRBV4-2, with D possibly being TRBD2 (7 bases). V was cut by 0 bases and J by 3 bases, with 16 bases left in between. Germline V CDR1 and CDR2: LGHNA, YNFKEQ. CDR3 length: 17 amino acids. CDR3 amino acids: CASSQEIRGAQTDTQYF. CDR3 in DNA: TGTGCCAGCAGCCAAGAGATCCGGGGGGCCCAGACAGATACGCAGTATTTT.

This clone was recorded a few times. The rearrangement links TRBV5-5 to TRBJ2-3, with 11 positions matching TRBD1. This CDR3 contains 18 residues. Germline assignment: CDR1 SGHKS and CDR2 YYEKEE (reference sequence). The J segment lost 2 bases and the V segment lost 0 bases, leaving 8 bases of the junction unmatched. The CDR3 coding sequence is TGTGCCAGCAGCTTGGCCTTCAGGGACAGGGGGGACACAGATACGCAGTATTTT. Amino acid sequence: CASSLAFRDRGDTDTQYF.

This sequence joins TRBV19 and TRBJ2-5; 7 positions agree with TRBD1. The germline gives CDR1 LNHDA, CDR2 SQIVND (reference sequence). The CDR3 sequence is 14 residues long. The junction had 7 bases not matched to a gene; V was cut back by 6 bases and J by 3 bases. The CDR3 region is CASRNPGTEETQYF. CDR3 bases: TGTGCCAGTAGGAACCCTGGGACAGAAGAGACCCAGTACTTC.

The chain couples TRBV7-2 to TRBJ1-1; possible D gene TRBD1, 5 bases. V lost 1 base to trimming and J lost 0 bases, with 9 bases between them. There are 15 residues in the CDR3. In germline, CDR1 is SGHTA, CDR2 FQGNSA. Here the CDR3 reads CASSLEGTMNTEAFF. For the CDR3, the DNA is TGTGCCAGCAGCTTAGAGGGGACTATGAACACTGAAGCTTTCTTT.

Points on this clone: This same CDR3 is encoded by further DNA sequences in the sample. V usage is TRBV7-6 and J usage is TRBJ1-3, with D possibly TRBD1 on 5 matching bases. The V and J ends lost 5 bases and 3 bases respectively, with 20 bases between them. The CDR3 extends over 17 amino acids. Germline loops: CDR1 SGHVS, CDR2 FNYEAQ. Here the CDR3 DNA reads TGTGCCAGCAGCCCATCCCCGGACATGGGGAATGGAAACACCATATATTTT. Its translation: CASSPSPDMGNGNTIYF.

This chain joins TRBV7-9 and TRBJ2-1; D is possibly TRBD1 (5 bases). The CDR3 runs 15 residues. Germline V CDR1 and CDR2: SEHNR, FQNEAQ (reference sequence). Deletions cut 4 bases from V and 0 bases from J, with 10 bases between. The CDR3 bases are TGTGCCAGCAGCTCAGGGAAGAGCTCCTACAATGAGCAGTTCTTC. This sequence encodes CASSSGKSSYNEQFF.

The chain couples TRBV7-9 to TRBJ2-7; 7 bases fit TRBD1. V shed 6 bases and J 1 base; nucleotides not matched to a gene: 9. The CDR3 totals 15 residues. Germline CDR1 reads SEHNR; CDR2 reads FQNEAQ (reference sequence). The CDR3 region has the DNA TGTGCCAGCAGATTGGCCGGGACAGAATCCTACGAGCAGTACTTC. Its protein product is CASRLAGTESYEQYF.

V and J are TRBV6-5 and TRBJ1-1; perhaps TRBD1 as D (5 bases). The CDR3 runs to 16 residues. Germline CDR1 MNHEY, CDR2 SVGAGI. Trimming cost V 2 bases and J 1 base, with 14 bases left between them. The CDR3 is CASSYKGYRSNTEAFF. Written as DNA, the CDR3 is TGTGCCAGCAGTTACAAGGGGTATCGGTCGAACACTGAAGCTTTCTTT.

DNA of the CDR3: TGTGCCGAAACCGCCGACAGGGGACGCTATGGCTACACCTTC. Amino acids: CAETADRGRYGYTF. The chain carries TRBV7-2 and TRBJ1-2; TRBD1 agrees at 8 bases. V dropped 11 bases and J dropped 4; count of bases not matched to a gene: 12. Germline V gene lookup returns CDR1 SGHTA and CDR2 FQGNSA. This CDR3 is built from 14 residues.

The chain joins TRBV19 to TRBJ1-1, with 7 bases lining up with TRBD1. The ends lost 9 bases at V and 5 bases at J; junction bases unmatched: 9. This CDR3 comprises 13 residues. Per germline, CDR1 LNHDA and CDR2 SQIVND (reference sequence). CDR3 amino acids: CASNLQGDTEAFF. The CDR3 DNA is TGTGCCAGCAACCTTCAGGGGGATACTGAAGCTTTCTTT.

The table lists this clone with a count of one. CDR3 residues: CASSATSGQGTDTQYF. The CDR3 DNA is TGTGCCAGCAGTGCAACTTCGGGACAGGGGACAGATACGCAGTATTTT. This chain connects TRBV6-1 to TRBJ2-3, with 10 bases that match TRBD1. CDR1 and CDR2 (germline): MNHNS, SASEGT. CDR3 size: 16 residues. V was clipped by 4 bases and J by 3 bases; unmatched bases: 7.

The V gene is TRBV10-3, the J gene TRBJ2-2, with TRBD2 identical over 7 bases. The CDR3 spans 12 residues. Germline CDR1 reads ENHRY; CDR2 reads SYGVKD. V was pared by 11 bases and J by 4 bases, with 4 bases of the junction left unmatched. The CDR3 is CAGGGGTGELFF. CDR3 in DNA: TGTGCCGGAGGCGGGGGCACCGGGGAGCTGTTTTTT.

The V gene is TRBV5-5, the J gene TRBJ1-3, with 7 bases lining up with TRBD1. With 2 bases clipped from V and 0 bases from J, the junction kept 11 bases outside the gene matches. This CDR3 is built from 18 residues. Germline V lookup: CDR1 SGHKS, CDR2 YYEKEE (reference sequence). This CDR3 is CASSLQIDREISGNTIYF. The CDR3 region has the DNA TGTGCCAGCAGCTTACAAATAGACAGGGAAATCTCTGGAAACACCATATATTTT.

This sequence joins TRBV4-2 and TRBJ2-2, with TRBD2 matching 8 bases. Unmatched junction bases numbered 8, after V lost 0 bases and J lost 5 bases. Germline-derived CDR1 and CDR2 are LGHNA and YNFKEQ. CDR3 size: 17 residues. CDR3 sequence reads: CASSQDPAGGMTGELFF. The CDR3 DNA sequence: TGTGCCAGCAGCCAAGACCCGGCGGGGGGAATGACCGGGGAGCTGTTTTTT.

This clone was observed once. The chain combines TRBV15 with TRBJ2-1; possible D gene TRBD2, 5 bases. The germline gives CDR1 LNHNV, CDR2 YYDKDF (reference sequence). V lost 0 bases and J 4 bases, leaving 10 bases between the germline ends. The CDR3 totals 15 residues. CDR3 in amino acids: CATSRDGVGYNEQFF. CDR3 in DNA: TGTGCCACCAGCAGAGACGGGGTTGGATACAATGAGCAGTTCTTC.

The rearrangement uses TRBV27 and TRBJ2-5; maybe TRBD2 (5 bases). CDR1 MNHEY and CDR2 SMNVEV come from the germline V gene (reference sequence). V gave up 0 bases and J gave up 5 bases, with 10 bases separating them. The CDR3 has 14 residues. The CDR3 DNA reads TGTGCCAGCAGTTTATCAAGACTAATGGAGACCCAGTACTTC. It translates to CASSLSRLMETQYF.

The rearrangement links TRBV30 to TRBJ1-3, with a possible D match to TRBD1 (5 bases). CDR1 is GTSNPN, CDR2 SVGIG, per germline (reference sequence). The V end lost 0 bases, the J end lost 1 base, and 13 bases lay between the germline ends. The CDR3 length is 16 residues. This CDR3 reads CAWSVPRVASGNTIYF. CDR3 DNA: TGTGCCTGGAGTGTACCCAGGGTGGCATCTGGAAACACCATATATTTT.